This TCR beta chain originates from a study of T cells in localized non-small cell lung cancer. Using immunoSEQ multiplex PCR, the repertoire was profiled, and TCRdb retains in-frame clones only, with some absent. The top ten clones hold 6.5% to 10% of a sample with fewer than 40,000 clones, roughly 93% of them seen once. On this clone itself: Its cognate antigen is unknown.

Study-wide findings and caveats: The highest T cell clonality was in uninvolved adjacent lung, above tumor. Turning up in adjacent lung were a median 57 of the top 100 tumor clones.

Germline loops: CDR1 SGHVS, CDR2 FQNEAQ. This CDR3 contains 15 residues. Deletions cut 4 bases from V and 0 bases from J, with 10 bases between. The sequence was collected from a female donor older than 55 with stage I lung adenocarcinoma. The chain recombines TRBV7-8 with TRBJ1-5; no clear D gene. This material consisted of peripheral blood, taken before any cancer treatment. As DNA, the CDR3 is TGTGCCAGCAGCTATTTAGACGGTAGCAATCAGCCCCAGCATTTT. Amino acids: CASSYLDGSNQPQHF.